The 9 T cell receptor beta chains presented below share a single source sample, sequenced in a study of blood T cells in healthy people across ages (dated by TCRdb to about 2015). Receptors were amplified or captured by 5' RACE. The sequencing machine was an Illumina HiSeq 2500. The second PCR ran for roughly 6 to 11 cycles and used a J-beta primer mix along with a sample-barcoded 5' primer. The public reads were reanalyzed by TCRdb: fastp trimming at Q25, MiXCR alignment, in-frame beta chains only. Merged by CDR3 protein, the rows form single entries marked with the most common genes and DNA. The sample records over a million distinct CDR3 sequences, roughly 64% of which are singletons. The ten biggest clones cover more than 6% of the sample. The sequencing input was blood. These receptors originate from a man younger than 35 in good health.

This rearrangement joins TRBV7-2 to TRBJ2-5, with a tentative D call TRBD1 (5 bases). V was pared by 1 base and J by 0 bases, with 12 bases between. This CDR3 region has 16 residues. CDR1 SGHTA and CDR2 FQGNSA come from the germline V gene. CDR3 loop: CASSLVAGMYQETQYF. The CDR3 DNA sequence: TGTGCCAGCAGCTTAGTTGCAGGGATGTACCAAGAGACCCAGTACTTC.

V gene TRBV6-5 combines with J gene TRBJ2-7; TRBD1 aligns across 9 bases. From germline, CDR1 is MNHEY and CDR2 SVGAGI. V lost 0 bases to trimming and J lost 3 bases; unmatched junction nucleotides: 12. This CDR3 has 18 amino acids. CDR3 residues: CASSYSGTGLGRFYEQYF. The CDR3 coding sequence is TGTGCCAGCAGTTACTCCGGGACAGGGTTAGGGCGCTTCTACGAGCAGTACTTC.

The chain links TRBV4-3 to TRBJ2-1; possible D gene TRBD2, 5 bases. The germline V gene has CDR1 LGHNA and CDR2 YSLEER. V was trimmed by 0 bases and J by 1 base, leaving 10 bases between them. The CDR3 runs 16 residues. The CDR3 is CASSQDSPGSYNEQFF. The CDR3 nucleotides are TGCGCCAGCAGCCAAGATAGCCCGGGGTCCTACAATGAGCAGTTCTTC.

The genes are TRBV14 and TRBJ2-1; 10 bases line up with TRBD2. Germline CDR1 reads SGHDN; CDR2 reads FVKESK. V lost 1 base, J lost 5 bases, and 2 bases stayed unmatched. The CDR3 loop spans 15 amino acids. The CDR3 sequence is CASSQGTSGNNEQFF. CDR3 bases: TGTGCCAGCAGCCAAGGGACTAGCGGAAACAATGAGCAGTTCTTC. Complete variable domain (other parts from reference TRBV14 and TRBJ2-1): EAGVTQFPSHSVIEKGQTVTLRCDPISGHDNLYWYRRVMGKEIKFLLHFVKESKQDESGMPNNRFLAERTGGTYSTLKVQPAELEDSGVYFCASSQGTSGNNEQFFGPGTRLTVL.

This chain joins TRBV5-1 and TRBJ1-1, with D perhaps matching TRBD1 (6 bases). With 3 bases removed from V and 2 bases from J, the gap between germline ends came to 26 bases. CDR3 length equals 19 residues. CDR1 is SGHRS and CDR2 is YFSETQ in the germline V gene. The CDR3 DNA follows: TGCGCCAGCAGCTGGGGGCCCTGGAGGCTGAGGGATTCCAACACTGAAGCTTTCTTT. This sequence encodes CASSWGPWRLRDSNTEAFF.

This clonotype appeared a few times. The V gene is TRBV6-5, the J gene TRBJ2-6; D gene uncertain. The CDR3 has 14 residues. V lost 2 bases to trimming and J lost 5 bases, with 7 bases between them. Germline CDR1 and CDR2: MNHEY and SVGAGI. CDR3 coding DNA: TGTGCCAGCAGTTACGATCGGAGGGCCAACGTCCTGACTTTC. Translated: CASSYDRRANVLTF.

V usage is TRBV18 and J usage is TRBJ2-7; D might be TRBD1 (6 bases). CDR1 KGHSH and CDR2 LQKENI come from the germline V gene. CDR3 length: 15 amino acids. V was cut by 4 bases and J by 3 bases, with 16 bases left in between. Here the CDR3 DNA reads TGTGCCAGCTCACGGTCTCGGCAGGGGTTCTACGAGCAGTACTTC. Protein sequence: CASSRSRQGFYEQYF.

The chain links TRBV12-3 or TRBV12-4 to TRBJ2-5, with TRBD1 matching 8 bases. There are 14 residues in the CDR3. With V trimmed by 6 bases and J by 3 bases, 6 bases remained unmatched. The CDR3 spells CASSSQGAKETQYF. The CDR3 DNA reads as TGTGCCAGCAGCTCCCAGGGGGCGAAAGAGACCCAGTACTTC.

The chain uses TRBV7-9 and TRBJ1-2; no clear D gene. The germline V and J ends were trimmed by 1 base and 6 bases, with 21 bases remaining between them. Germline V CDR1 and CDR2: SEHNR, FQNEAQ (reference sequence). The CDR3 consists of 17 residues. The CDR3 loop is CASSLGRGEGKIHGYTF. Written as DNA, the CDR3 is TGTGCCAGCAGCTTAGGGCGTGGTGAGGGTAAAATTCATGGCTACACCTTC.